Each of the 32 T cell receptor beta chains below was sequenced from the same sample in a study of spatial heterogeneity in lung cancer. MiXCR, applied by TCRdb to the 5' RACE reads, yields one record per CDR3 protein. The sample has tens of thousands of distinct CDR3 sequences, under 7.5% seen once; the top ten hold roughly 14%. Sample time point: sample taken at primary tumor resection. Sequenced material: PBMCs, taken at surgery. These receptors were taken from a female donor with early-stage non-small cell lung cancer.

A few counts support this clonotype. The gene calls are TRBV20-1 and TRBJ2-3; 7 bases agree with TRBD2. The CDR3 is 14 residues long. The germline V gene encodes CDR1 DFQATT and CDR2 SNEGSKA (reference sequence). The V segment lost 7 bases and the J segment 0 bases; nucleotides outside the gene matches: 7. The CDR3 reads CSVASGDSTDTQYF. The CDR3 DNA reads TGCAGTGTCGCTAGCGGAGATAGCACAGATACGCAGTATTTT.

This clonotype was detected ten times or more. The chain carries TRBV28 and TRBJ2-1; D is possibly TRBD1 or TRBD2 (6 bases each). This CDR3 has 17 amino acids. V dropped 4 bases and J dropped 1 base, with 17 bases sitting between them. Germline V gives CDR1 MDHEN, CDR2 SYDVKM. The CDR3 is CASSYPGDKTSYNEQFF. The CDR3 bases are TGTGCCAGCAGTTACCCGGGGGACAAGACTTCCTACAATGAGCAGTTCTTC.

The chain uses TRBV28 and TRBJ2-1; 7 nucleotides line up with TRBD2. This CDR3 has 16 amino acids. The germline CDR1 and CDR2 sequences are MDHEN and SYDVKM. The J segment lost 7 bases and the V segment lost 4 bases, leaving 13 bases of the junction unmatched. In DNA, the CDR3 is TGTGCCAGCAGTTCCCTTATGGGCCCCGGGGGGAATGAGCAGTTCTTC. Its protein product is CASSSLMGPGGNEQFF.

Ten or more counts support this clonotype. J is TRBJ2-5 and V is TRBV3-1; weak D call: TRBD1 (9 bases). The germline CDR1 and CDR2 sequences are LGHDT and YNNKEL (reference sequence). Trimming removed 1 base at V and 2 bases at J, with 14 bases between. The CDR3 runs 16 residues. DNA for the CDR3: TGTGCCAGCAGCCAAGGTAGCGGGACAGGGCAAGAGACCCAGTACTTC. It specifies CASSQGSGTGQETQYF.

This clonotype was seen repeatedly, ten times or more. The gene calls are TRBV5-6 and TRBJ2-3; possibly TRBD1 or TRBD2 for D (5 bases each). The germline V gene has CDR1 SGHDT and CDR2 YYEEEE. The CDR3 contains 16 residues. V was cut by 0 bases and J by 2 bases, with 13 bases left in between. The CDR3 sequence: CASSLGGRRITDTQYF. CDR3 in DNA: TGTGCCAGCAGCTTGGGGGGACGAAGGATCACAGATACGCAGTATTTT.

In this sample, this clonotype turned up many times. The CDR3 sequence: CSARDGADSTDTQYF. The CDR3 DNA reads as TGCAGTGCTAGAGATGGAGCGGATAGCACAGATACGCAGTATTTT. V is TRBV20-1 and J is TRBJ2-3; D might be TRBD2 (5 bases). V lost 0 bases, J lost 0 bases, and 10 bases lay in between. This CDR3 comprises 15 residues. CDR1 is DFQATT, CDR2 SNEGSKA, per germline (reference sequence).

This clonotype occurred a few times. The gene calls are TRBV3-1 and TRBJ2-5, with D maybe TRBD1 (5 bases). In germline, CDR1 is LGHDT, CDR2 YNNKEL (reference sequence). V lost 1 base, J lost 7 bases, and 13 bases lay in between. CDR3 length: 14 residues. The CDR3: CASSQADSFATQYF. CDR3 DNA: TGTGCCAGCAGCCAAGCCGACAGTTTCGCGACCCAGTACTTC.

The chain uses TRBV28 and TRBJ1-1, with unresolved D. From germline, CDR1 is MDHEN and CDR2 SYDVKM. This CDR3 is 13 amino acids long. V lost 1 base and J lost 1, with 4 bases in between. The CDR3, as DNA: TGTGCCAGCAGTTTATCTTCGAACACTGAAGCTTTCTTT. This gives the protein CASSLSSNTEAFF.

This clonotype was detected only a few times. The chain employs TRBV6-1 and TRBJ1-4, with D perhaps TRBD1 (6 bases). V was pared by 0 bases and J by 0 bases, with 17 bases between. Germline-derived CDR1 and CDR2 are MNHNS and SASEGT. The CDR3 runs 19 residues. CDR3 protein: CASSEASRYRVATNEKLFF. DNA for the CDR3: TGTGCCAGCAGTGAAGCTTCCCGGTACAGGGTAGCAACTAATGAAAAACTGTTTTTT.

The chain recombines TRBV9 with TRBJ1-2; 12 bases align to TRBD1. J gave up 8 bases and V 3 bases, and 8 bases lay outside the gene matches. From germline, CDR1 is SGDLS and CDR2 YYNGEE. The CDR3 spans 15 residues. CDR3 sequence reads: CASSGGQGAHSGYTF. CDR3 coding DNA: TGTGCCAGCAGCGGGGGACAGGGGGCACACTCCGGCTACACCTTC.

In its sample, this clonotype was seen many times. CDR3 sequence: CASSLRRENTEAFF. CDR3 DNA: TGTGCCAGCAGTTTACGACGGGAGAACACTGAAGCTTTCTTT. The gene calls are TRBV12-3 or TRBV12-4 and TRBJ1-1; no definite D call. Trimming pared 2 bases from V and 1 base from J, leaving 8 bases between. CDR3 length: 14 amino acids.

The chain has TRBV9 and TRBJ2-1, with a weak D call TRBD1 (5 bases). This CDR3 is built from 15 residues. Germline CDR1 is SGDLS and CDR2 is YYNGEE. V was clipped by 0 bases and J by 4 bases, with 11 bases between them. The CDR3, as DNA: TGTGCCAGCAGCGTAGCTTCAAGGGGATACAATGAGCAGTTCTTC. Amino acid sequence: CASSVASRGYNEQFF.

This clonotype was counted ten times or more. The chain uses TRBV12-3 or TRBV12-4 and TRBJ2-2; D is uncertain. The CDR3 is made up of 13 amino acids. V was pared by 6 bases and J by 4 bases, with 9 bases between. In DNA form, the CDR3 reads TGTGCCAGCAGCTTACCCTCCACCGGGGAGCTGTTTTTT. Protein sequence: CASSLPSTGELFF.

This clonotype has more than one count but fewer than ten. The chain links TRBV11-2 to TRBJ1-5; D gene uncertain. Germline values: CDR1 SGHAT, CDR2 FQNNGV. The CDR3 length is 13 residues. V gave up 9 bases and J gave up 0 bases, with 9 bases separating them. In nucleotides, the CDR3 is TGTGCCAGTAAAGCGGATAGCAATCAGCCCCAGCATTTT. Protein sequence: CASKADSNQPQHF.

This clonotype was observed a few times. This chain links TRBV4-1 with TRBJ1-1; no clear D. Trimming left V 1 base short and J 4 bases short, with 7 bases between. This CDR3 spans 13 amino acids. Germline V CDR1 and CDR2: MGHRA, YSYEKL. For the CDR3, the DNA is TGCGCCAGCAGCCAAGTTGAAGGCACTGAAGCTTTCTTT. Translation gives CASSQVEGTEAFF.

This clonotype was observed many times. The chain carries TRBV7-9 and TRBJ2-5; D uncertain. The CDR3 spans 12 residues. Germline V CDR1 and CDR2: SEHNR, FQNEAQ (reference sequence). With 5 bases removed from V and 4 bases from J, the gap between germline ends came to 8 bases. CDR3 bases: TGTGCCAGCAGCCAGGAAGGAGAGACCCAGTACTTC. Translation: CASSQEGETQYF. Complete variable domain (other parts from reference TRBV7-9 and TRBJ2-5): DTGVSQNPRHKITKRGQNVTFRCDPISEHNRLYWYRQTLGQGPEFLTYFQNEAQLEKSRLLSDRFSAERPKGSFSTLEIQRTEQGDSAMYLCASSQEGETQYFGPGTRLLVL.

This chain joins TRBV6-5 and TRBJ2-2; D remains unclear. V lost 0 bases and J 6 bases, leaving 14 bases between the germline ends. The germline CDR1 and CDR2 sequences are MNHEY and SVGAGI. This CDR3 has 16 amino acids. CDR3 DNA sequence: TGTGCCAGCAGTTACTCGATTATGGGTGATGCCGGGGAGCTGTTTTTT. Protein sequence: CASSYSIMGDAGELFF.

This clonotype has more than one count but fewer than ten. V is TRBV7-9 and J is TRBJ2-1; tentatively, D is TRBD1 (6 bases). V dropped 2 bases and J dropped 2 bases, with 10 bases sitting between them. The CDR3 loop spans 15 amino acids. Germline V lookup: CDR1 SEHNR, CDR2 FQNEAQ (reference sequence). CDR3 DNA sequence: TGTGCCAGCAGCTTAAGGCAGGGGACCTACAATGAGCAGTTCTTC. Translated: CASSLRQGTYNEQFF.

This clonotype appeared a few times. This sequence joins TRBV28 and TRBJ1-2, with a possible D match to TRBD1 (5 bases). Germline-derived CDR1 and CDR2 are MDHEN and SYDVKM. The CDR3 spans 14 residues. V was clipped by 6 bases and J by 2 bases, with 13 bases between them. For the CDR3, the DNA is TGTGCCAGCAGAACCGGGACGGTGAACTATGGCTACACCTTC. Amino acid sequence: CASRTGTVNYGYTF.

The table lists this clonotype with many counts. J is TRBJ2-1 and V is TRBV20-1; 9 bases match TRBD2. CDR1 and CDR2 from the germline V gene are DFQATT and SNEGSKA (reference sequence). The CDR3 length is 15 residues. V lost 1 base, J lost 8 bases, and 9 bases stayed unmatched. The CDR3 nucleotides are TGCAGTGCTAGAGGTTCGGCGGGAGGGGTAGATGAGCAGTTCTTC. Its protein product is CSARGSAGGVDEQFF.

This clonotype was seen many times. CDR3 sequence: CASIDRAPQAFF. The CDR3 nucleotides are TGTGCCAGCATCGACAGGGCCCCCCAAGCTTTCTTT. The chain is built from TRBV28 and TRBJ1-1; 7 bases are shared with TRBD1. Germline V gene lookup returns CDR1 MDHEN and CDR2 SYDVKM. The V segment lost 7 bases and the J segment 9 bases; nucleotides outside the gene matches: 8. CDR3 length: 12 residues.

This clonotype was seen many times. The chain uses TRBV5-6 and TRBJ2-1, with 8 nucleotides matching TRBD1. The ends lost 4 bases at V and 7 bases at J; junction bases unmatched: 4. CDR1 and CDR2 (germline): SGHDT, YYEEEE. This CDR3 has 13 residues. CDR3 in amino acids: CASSTTGANEQFF. In DNA form, the CDR3 reads TGTGCCAGCAGCACGACAGGGGCGAATGAGCAGTTCTTC.

This clonotype was recorded many times. This rearrangement joins TRBV20-1 to TRBJ2-1, with 8 bases matching TRBD2. Unmatched junction bases numbered 10, after V lost 0 bases and J lost 9 bases. The V gene's germline CDR1 is DFQATT and CDR2 SNEGSKA (reference sequence). The CDR3 loop spans 15 amino acids. The CDR3 nucleotides are TGCAGTGCTAGAGACAGCGGGGGCGGGGTTAGTGAGCAGTTCTTC. This translates into CSARDSGGGVSEQFF.

At least ten counts were recorded for this clonotype. The CDR3, as DNA: TGCAGTGCTAGAGATCGGGACCGCCTGTCTCAGTACTTC. Translated: CSARDRDRLSQYF. The chain recombines TRBV20-1 with TRBJ2-4, with D tentatively TRBD1 or TRBD2 (5 bases each). Germline V gene lookup returns CDR1 DFQATT and CDR2 SNEGSKA (reference sequence). The germline V and J ends were trimmed by 0 bases and 12 bases, with 15 bases remaining between them. The CDR3 spans 13 residues.

The V call is TRBV3-1, the J call TRBJ2-2; a possible D gene is TRBD1 (6 bases). The CDR3 has 15 residues. The germline V gene has CDR1 LGHDT and CDR2 YNNKEL (reference sequence). Between the trimmed V and J ends, which lost 8 bases and 2 bases, there was a span of 15 bases. CDR3 sequence: CASGWAGVNTGELFF. CDR3 nucleotide sequence: TGTGCCAGCGGTTGGGCAGGGGTAAACACCGGGGAGCTGTTTTTT. The entire variable domain, with the rest obtained from reference TRBV3-1 and TRBJ2-2, is as follows: DTAVSQTPKYLVTQMGNDKSIKCEQNLGHDTMYWYKQDSKKFLKIMFSYNNKELIINETVPNRFSPKSPDKAHLNLHINSLELGDSAVYFCASGWAGVNTGELFFGEGSRLTVL.

The J gene is TRBJ2-5, the V gene TRBV5-1, with 9 bases fitting TRBD1. The germline gives CDR1 SGHRS, CDR2 YFSETQ. The CDR3 has 14 residues. J gave up 4 bases and V 4 bases, and 5 bases lay outside the gene matches. CDR3 nucleotides: TGCGCCAGCAGCACCGGGACAGGGAGAGAGACCCAGTACTTC. It yields the protein CASSTGTGRETQYF.

With respect to this clonotype: A read error may be the cause here, since a much bigger clone is one base away. J is TRBJ1-1 and V is TRBV12-3 or TRBV12-4, with D maybe TRBD1 (6 bases). The CDR3 sequence is 14 residues long. V was trimmed by 6 bases and J by 3 bases, leaving 14 bases between them. CDR3 in DNA: TGTGCCAGCAGAACCACAGGGAGTTACACTGAAGCTTTCTTT. This sequence encodes CASRTTGSYTEAFF.

This clonotype was counted ten times or more. The chain employs TRBV24-1 and TRBJ1-5, with TRBD1 as a possible D gene (6 bases). Germline V gene lookup returns CDR1 KGHDR and CDR2 SFDVKD. The CDR3 sequence is 14 residues long. V dropped 3 bases and J dropped 6 bases, with 11 bases sitting between them. The CDR3 DNA follows: TGTGCCACCAGTGATCCTAGGGGGGTTCAGCCCCAGCATTTT. As protein: CATSDPRGVQPQHF.

This clonotype was seen ten or more times. The chain links TRBV12-3 or TRBV12-4 to TRBJ2-7; tentatively, D is TRBD2 (6 bases). The CDR3 extends over 17 amino acids. Trimming took off 1 base at V and 1 base at J, with 17 bases between the two ends. This CDR3 is CASSLGPWRGGSYEQYF. The CDR3 DNA follows: TGTGCCAGCAGTTTAGGACCGTGGAGGGGTGGTTCCTACGAGCAGTACTTC.

V and J are TRBV9 and TRBJ1-2, with a tentative D call TRBD1 (6 bases). CDR1 SGDLS and CDR2 YYNGEE come from the germline V gene. Trimming removed 0 bases from V and 1 base from J, with 10 bases in between. The CDR3 loop spans 15 amino acids. The CDR3 bases are TGTGCCAGCAGCGTAGGGGCAGGGGATAACTATGGCTACACCTTC. This translates into CASSVGAGDNYGYTF.

This clonotype showed up many times. The rearrangement joins TRBV7-8 to TRBJ1-1, with D unresolved. Trimming took off 1 base at V and 1 base at J, with 10 bases between the two ends. The CDR3 spans 15 residues. Germline CDR1 is SGHVS and CDR2 is FQNEAQ. DNA of the CDR3: TGTGCCAGCAGCTTAGTTTGGCAGCAGAACACTGAAGCTTTCTTT. It translates to CASSLVWQQNTEAFF. The full variable domain, with the rest looked up from reference TRBV7-8 and TRBJ1-1, is GAGVSQSPRYKVAKRGQDVALRCDPISGHVSLFWYQQALGQGPEFLTYFQNEAQLDKSGLPSDRFFAERPEGSVSTLKIQRTQQEDSAVYLCASSLVWQQNTEAFFGQGTRLTVV.

The sample holds many counts of this clonotype. This rearrangement joins TRBV27 to TRBJ2-1, with TRBD2 identical over 11 bases. This CDR3 is 15 amino acids long. Germline trimming cut 4 bases from V and 6 bases from J; bases unmatched to any gene: 5. The germline V gene has CDR1 MNHEY and CDR2 SMNVEV (reference sequence). Here the CDR3 DNA reads TGTGCCAGCAGTTGGCTAGCGGGGGGAATCAATGAGCAGTTCTTC. Translation gives CASSWLAGGINEQFF.